The present TCR beta chain was sequenced within a study of PD-L1 blockade in urothelial cancer. Looking at the study overall: Median blood clonality was roughly 0.088, with tens of thousands of unique TCRs.

Profiled with immunoSEQ multiplex PCR; TCRdb holds only in-frame clones, not every one. The sample carries about 41,000 clones, 70% to 90% recorded once. Time point defined: peripheral blood 6 weeks after treatment start. V lost 3 bases, J lost 6 bases, and 12 bases lay in between. CDR3 length equals 14 residues. The germline gives CDR1 LNHDA, CDR2 SQIVND (reference sequence). Sequencing used PBMCs, obtained around atezolizumab (anti-PD-L1) treatment. The rearrangement joins TRBV19 to TRBJ1-5; D is perhaps TRBD1 (5 bases). The TCR originated in a man aged 65 to 85 with urothelial cancer. The CDR3 nucleotides are TGTGCCAGTAGTATCCCAGGGAGGGGTCAGCCCCAGCATTTT. Its protein product is CASSIPGRGQPQHF.